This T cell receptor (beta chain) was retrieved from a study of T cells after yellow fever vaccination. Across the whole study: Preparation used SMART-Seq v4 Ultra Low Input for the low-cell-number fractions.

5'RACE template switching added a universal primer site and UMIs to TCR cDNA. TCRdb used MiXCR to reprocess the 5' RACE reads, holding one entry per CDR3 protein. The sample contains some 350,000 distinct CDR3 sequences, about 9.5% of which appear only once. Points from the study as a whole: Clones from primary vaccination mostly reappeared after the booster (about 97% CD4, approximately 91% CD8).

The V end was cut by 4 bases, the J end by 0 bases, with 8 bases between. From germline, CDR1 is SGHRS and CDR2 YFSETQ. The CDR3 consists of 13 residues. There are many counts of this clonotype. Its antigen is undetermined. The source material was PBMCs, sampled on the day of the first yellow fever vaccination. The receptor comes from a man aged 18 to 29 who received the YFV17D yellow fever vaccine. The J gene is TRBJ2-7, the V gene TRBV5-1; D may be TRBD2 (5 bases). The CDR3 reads CASSGAASYEQYF. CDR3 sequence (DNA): TGCGCCAGCAGCGGAGCGGCCTCCTACGAGCAGTACTTC.